This T cell receptor beta chain was sequenced for a study of early T cells in non-severe SARS-CoV-2 infection. On the study more broadly: The input, bulk RNA from unsorted whole blood, was sequenced, and chains were unpaired. Study-wide results and limits: The study's VDJdb matching favored anti-spike CD8 responses and missed private and CD4 specificities.

This clonotype has at least ten counts. As yet, its antigen is unknown. V shed 8 bases and J 3 bases; nucleotides not matched to a gene: 6. The CDR3 contains 14 residues. Germline-derived CDR1 and CDR2 are MNHEY and SMNVEV (reference sequence). Individually, cDNA molecules had unique molecular identifiers attached to them. TCRdb used MiXCR to reprocess the 5' RACE reads, holding one entry per CDR3 protein. This sample has about 20,000 distinct CDR3 sequences; more than 4% occur once, and the top ten carry more than 1.1%. Sequencing was done on a sample of whole blood. The chain uses TRBV27 and TRBJ2-7, with 11 bases lining up with TRBD1. The source of this sequence is an adult who was a healthcare worker with PCR-confirmed SARS-CoV-2 infection or an uninfected control (not recorded which). Here the CDR3 DNA reads TGTGCCAGCTCCCGGACAGGGGGCTTCTACGAGCAGTACTTC. Translating gives CASSRTGGFYEQYF.